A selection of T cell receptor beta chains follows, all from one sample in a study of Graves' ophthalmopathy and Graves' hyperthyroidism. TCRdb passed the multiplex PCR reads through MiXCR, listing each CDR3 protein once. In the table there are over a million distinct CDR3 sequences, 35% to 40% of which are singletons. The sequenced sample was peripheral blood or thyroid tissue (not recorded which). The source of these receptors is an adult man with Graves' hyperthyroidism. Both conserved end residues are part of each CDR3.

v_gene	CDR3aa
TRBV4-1	CASSQVIRTGPPPLHF
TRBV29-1	CSVEMGLRDRGNGYTF
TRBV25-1	CASGGREYVEQFF
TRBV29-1	CSSHRGQYF
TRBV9	CASSLDGGGFNQPQHF
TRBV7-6	CASSLTRTAQPQHF
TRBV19	CASSIWGVQPQHF
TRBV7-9	CASSPNPGQGSSSYEQYF
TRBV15	CATWQIMYTEAFF
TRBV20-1	CSAQQGVTEAFF
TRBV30	CAWSVSGFEAFF
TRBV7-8	CASILDRIAYEQYF
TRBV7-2	CASSSYRHTRSVGELFF
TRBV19	CASSSMGRALGDLTYEQYF
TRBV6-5	CASKQGFGGGGTQYF
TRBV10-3	CASSPSESYYGYTF
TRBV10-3	CASSERLGQTTNYGYTF
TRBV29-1	CSVDLAESIYGYTF
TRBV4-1	CASSQDDGTTYEQYF
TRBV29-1	CSVDLGTIETQYF
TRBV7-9	CASSPTPSTNYGYTF
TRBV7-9	CASSSRGSYEQYF
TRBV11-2	CASTQAGGPNTGELFF
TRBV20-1	CSARPGPLETQYF
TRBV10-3	CAISESYRSGNQPQHF
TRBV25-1	CTSRESVLEYQETQYF
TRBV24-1	CATSDRGTGGSETQYF
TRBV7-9	CASSLAGLTGANVLTF
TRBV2	CARAAGQGAGGYTF
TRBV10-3	CAISGRDYSNQPQHF
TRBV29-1	CSVAIAGLDGYEQYF
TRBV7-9	CASSNRDPGETQYF
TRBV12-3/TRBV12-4	CASSFHRLNQPQHF
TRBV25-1	CASGQGANTGELFF
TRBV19	CASSILAGGSYEQYF
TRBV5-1	CASSSQPGQFNEKLFF
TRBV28	CASSLPSPSGANVLTF
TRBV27	CASSLSPRPRGTYEQYF
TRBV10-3	CTDSYEQYF
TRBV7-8	CASSLQLMGNQPQHF
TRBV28	CASSPPGNGNSPLHF
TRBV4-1	CASSQDQGQGNQPQHF
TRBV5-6	CASSIYGTGNGYTF
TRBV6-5	CASSEGLTEYF
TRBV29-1	CSVGTGTSGRAWVEQYF
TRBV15	CATSREGQIQETQYF
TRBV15	CATSSLGTSGTLGYEQYF